Listed here are 8 T cell receptor beta chains from one sample, sequenced in a study of STAT5B mutations in CD4+ large granular lymphocyte leukemia. Only in-frame clones appear in the TCRdb table, and some are missing; sequencing was by immunoSEQ multiplex PCR. The table shows tens of thousands of clones, with 80% to 90% occurring only once. Sequenced input: CD4+ T cells from blood buffy coats. These receptors originate from a human donor in good health.

The V call is TRBV5-1, the J call TRBJ1-1, with D possibly being TRBD1 (5 bases). The CDR3 covers 14 residues. Germline loops: CDR1 SGHRS, CDR2 YFSETQ. V lost 4 bases to trimming and J lost 0 bases, with 10 bases between them. DNA for the CDR3: TGCGCCAGCAGCCGGGGGGATATGAACACTGAAGCTTTCTTT. Amino acids: CASSRGDMNTEAFF.

This clone was counted between two and nine times. The chain joins TRBV5-1 to TRBJ1-1, with 9 bases that match TRBD1. The germline CDR1 and CDR2 sequences are SGHRS and YFSETQ. V shed 2 bases and J 3 bases; nucleotides not matched to a gene: 2. CDR3 length: 14 amino acids. The CDR3 region has the DNA TGCGCCAGCAGCTTAACAGGGGGCTACACTGAAGCTTTCTTT. Translation gives CASSLTGGYTEAFF. Looking up the rest from reference TRBV5-1 and TRBJ1-1 gives the full variable domain: KAGVTQTPRYLIKTRGQQVTLSCSPISGHRSVSWYQQTPGQGLQFLFEYFSETQRNKGNFPGRFSGRQFSNSRSEMNVSTLELGDSALYLCASSLTGGYTEAFFGQGTRLTVV.

In its sample, this clone was seen a few times. The CDR3, as DNA: TGCAGCGTCCAAGACCAGCCCGGGGGCTACACCTTC. Translation gives CSVQDQPGGYTF. This rearrangement joins TRBV29-1 to TRBJ1-2; D remains ambiguous. This CDR3 is 12 amino acids long. V shed 6 bases and J shed 8 bases, with 16 bases lying between them. CDR1 SQVTM and CDR2 ANQGSEA come from the germline V gene. Variable domain in full (rest from reference TRBV29-1 and TRBJ1-2): SAVISQKPSRDICQRGTSLTIQCQVDSQVTMMFWYRQQPGQSLTLIATANQGSEATYESGFVIDKFPISRPNLTFSTLTVSNMSPEDSSIYLCSVQDQPGGYTFGSGTRLTVV.

V and J are TRBV14 and TRBJ1-3; possibly TRBD1 for D (6 bases). This CDR3 contains 16 residues. Germline CDR1 SGHDN, CDR2 FVKESK. Trimming cost V 1 base and J 0 bases, with 10 bases left between them. CDR3: CASSQARDNSGNTIYF. In nucleotides, the CDR3 is TGTGCCAGCAGCCAAGCTCGGGACAACTCTGGAAACACCATATATTTT.

The CDR3 DNA reads as TGTGCCAGCCGCTTAGGCAGACAGGGGTGGTACGAGCAGTACTTC. It codes for CASRLGRQGWYEQYF. This chain connects TRBV6-5 to TRBJ2-7, with TRBD1 matching over 8 bases. The CDR3 has 15 amino acids. Germline V gene data show CDR1 as MNHEY and CDR2 as SVGAGI. J lost 4 bases, V lost 8 bases, and 13 bases had no gene match.

The chain uses TRBV28 and TRBJ2-7; TRBD1 agrees at 7 bases. The germline V gene has CDR1 MDHEN and CDR2 SYDVKM. V was pared by 2 bases and J by 5 bases, with 3 bases of the junction left unmatched. This CDR3 region has 13 residues. Here the CDR3 reads CASSLDRVHEQYF. In nucleotides, the CDR3 is TGTGCCAGCAGTTTAGACAGGGTGCACGAGCAGTACTTC.

This sequence joins TRBV2 and TRBJ2-1; D perhaps matches TRBD2 (5 bases). V was cut by 5 bases and J by 0 bases, with 11 bases left in between. This CDR3 is built from 15 residues. Germline-derived CDR1 and CDR2 are SNHLY and FYNNEI. The CDR3: CASSTRESSYNEQFF. The CDR3 region has the DNA TGTGCCAGCAGTACGAGGGAGAGCTCCTACAATGAGCAGTTCTTC.

This clone was picked up a small number of times. The V gene is TRBV5-1, the J gene TRBJ2-1; TRBD2 is a possible D gene (5 bases). This CDR3 is built from 17 residues. The germline V gene encodes CDR1 SGHRS and CDR2 YFSETQ. Between the trimmed V and J ends, which lost 0 bases and 7 bases, there was a span of 20 bases. The CDR3 spells CASSLGFSSGGPNEQFF. The DNA for the CDR3 is TGCGCCAGCAGCTTGGGATTCTCCAGCGGAGGACCGAATGAGCAGTTCTTC.